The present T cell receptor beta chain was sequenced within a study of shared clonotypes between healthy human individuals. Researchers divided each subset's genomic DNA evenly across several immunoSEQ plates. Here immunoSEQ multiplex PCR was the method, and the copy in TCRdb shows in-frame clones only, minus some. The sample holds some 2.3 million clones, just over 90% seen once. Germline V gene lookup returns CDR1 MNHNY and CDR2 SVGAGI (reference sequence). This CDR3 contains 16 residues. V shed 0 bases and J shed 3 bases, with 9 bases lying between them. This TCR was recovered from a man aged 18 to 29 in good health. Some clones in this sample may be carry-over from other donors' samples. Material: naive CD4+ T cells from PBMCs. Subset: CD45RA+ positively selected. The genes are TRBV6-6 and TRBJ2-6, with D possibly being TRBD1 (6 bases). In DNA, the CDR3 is TGTGCCAGCAGTTACTCGGGGGCGGGTGGGGCCAACGTCCTGACTTTC. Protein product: CASSYSGAGGANVLTF.